This T cell receptor (beta chain) appears in the sequencing data of a study of naive and memory T cell subsets. Study findings and constraints: Diversity fell and Gini index rose from naive through CM, EM, EMRA. TCR abundance followed a power law differing between naive and memory subsets.

Two oligonucleotides, mixed equimolar, formed the beta constant-region primer covering TRBC1 and TRBC2. Ligated cDNA was amplified by four rounds of PCR with nested alpha and beta constant-region primers and SP2. TCRdb recomputed calls from the UMI-ligation and nested PCR reads with MiXCR, one row per CDR3 protein. The table records 25,000 to 40,000 distinct CDR3 sequences, about a fifth of them present only once. Note on this clonotype: Its cognate antigen is unknown.

This CDR3 has 16 residues. With 9 bases clipped from V and 5 bases from J, the junction kept 14 bases outside the gene matches. CDR1 is ENHRY and CDR2 is SYGVKD in the germline V gene. After the first PCR, alpha and beta chain libraries were processed separately. CD4+ T cell IFNgamma after overnight CMV lysate exposure gave donor CMV status. The receptor comes from a human donor in good health. The sample was effector memory CD4+ T cells from blood. This sample's subset: effector memory, CD45RA- CD27-. This chain uses TRBV10-3 with TRBJ2-5; 11 nucleotides agree with TRBD1. The CDR3 protein is CAIHTTRDRGIETQYF. CDR3 sequence (DNA): TGTGCCATTCATACGACCCGGGACAGGGGGATCGAGACCCAGTACTTC.